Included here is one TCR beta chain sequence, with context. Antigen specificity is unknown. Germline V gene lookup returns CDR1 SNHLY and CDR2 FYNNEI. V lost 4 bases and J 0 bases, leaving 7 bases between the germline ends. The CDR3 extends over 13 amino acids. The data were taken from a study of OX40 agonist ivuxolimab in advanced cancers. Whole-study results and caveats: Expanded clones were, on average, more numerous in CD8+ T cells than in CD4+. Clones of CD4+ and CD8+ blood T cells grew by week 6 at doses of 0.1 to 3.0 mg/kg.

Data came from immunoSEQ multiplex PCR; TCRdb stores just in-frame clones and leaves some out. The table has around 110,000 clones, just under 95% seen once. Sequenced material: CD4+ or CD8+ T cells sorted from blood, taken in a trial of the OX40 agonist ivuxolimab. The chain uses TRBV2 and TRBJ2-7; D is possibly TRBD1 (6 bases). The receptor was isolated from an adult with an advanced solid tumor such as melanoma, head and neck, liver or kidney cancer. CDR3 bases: TGTGCCAGCAGTGGGACAGACTCCTACGAGCAGTACTTC. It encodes CASSGTDSYEQYF. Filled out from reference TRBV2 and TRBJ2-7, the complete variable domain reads EPEVTQTPSHQVTQMGQEVILRCVPISNHLYFYWYRQILGQKVEFLVSFYNNEISEKSEIFDDQFSVERPDGSNFTLKIRSTKLEDSAMYFCASSGTDSYEQYFGPGTRLTVT.